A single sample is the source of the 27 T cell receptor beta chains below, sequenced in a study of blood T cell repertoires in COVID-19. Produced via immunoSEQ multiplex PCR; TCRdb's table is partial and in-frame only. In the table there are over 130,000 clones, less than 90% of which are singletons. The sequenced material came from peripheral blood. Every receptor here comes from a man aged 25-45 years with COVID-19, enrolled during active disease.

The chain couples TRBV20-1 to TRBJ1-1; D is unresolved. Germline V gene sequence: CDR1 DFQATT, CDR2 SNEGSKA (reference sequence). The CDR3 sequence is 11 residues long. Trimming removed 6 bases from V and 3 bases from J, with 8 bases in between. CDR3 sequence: CSAPVDTEAFF. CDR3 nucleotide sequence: TGCAGTGCCCCGGTTGACACTGAAGCTTTCTTT.

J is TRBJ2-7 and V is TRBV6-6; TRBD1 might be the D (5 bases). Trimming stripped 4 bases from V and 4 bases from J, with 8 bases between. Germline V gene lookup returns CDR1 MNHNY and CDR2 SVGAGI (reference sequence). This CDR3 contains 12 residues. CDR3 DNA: TGTGCCAGCAGTTCCCGACAGTACGAGCAGTACTTC. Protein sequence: CASSSRQYEQYF.

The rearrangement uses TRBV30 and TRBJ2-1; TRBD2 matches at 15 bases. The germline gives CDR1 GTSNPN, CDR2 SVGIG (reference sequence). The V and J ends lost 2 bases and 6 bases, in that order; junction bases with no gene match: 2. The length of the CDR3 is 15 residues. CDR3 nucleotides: TGTGCCTGGAGTTTGGGACTAGCGGGAGGCAATGAGCAGTTCTTC. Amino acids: CAWSLGLAGGNEQFF.

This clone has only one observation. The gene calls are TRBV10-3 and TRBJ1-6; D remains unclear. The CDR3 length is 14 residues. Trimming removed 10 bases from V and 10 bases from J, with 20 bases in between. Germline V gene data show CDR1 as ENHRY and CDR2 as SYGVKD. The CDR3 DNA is TGTGCCACGTCGATCCCGGGTCGGAACTCACCCCTCCACTTT. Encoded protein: CATSIPGRNSPLHF.

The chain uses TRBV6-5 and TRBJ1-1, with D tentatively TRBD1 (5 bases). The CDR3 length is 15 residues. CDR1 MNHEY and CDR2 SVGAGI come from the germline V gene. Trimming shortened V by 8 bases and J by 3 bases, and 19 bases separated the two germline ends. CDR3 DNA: TGTGCCAGCCTAACAGGCCGAGCGGGGCACACTGAAGCTTTCTTT. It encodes CASLTGRAGHTEAFF.

CDR3 loop: CASSPNTGSTGELFF. CDR3 DNA: TGCGCCAGCAGCCCTAATACAGGGAGCACCGGGGAGCTGTTTTTT. The rearrangement uses TRBV5-1 and TRBJ2-2; a weak D match, TRBD1 (6 bases). Germline CDR1 and CDR2: SGHRS and YFSETQ. The CDR3 contains 15 residues. Trimming removed 4 bases at V and 4 bases at J, with 14 bases between.

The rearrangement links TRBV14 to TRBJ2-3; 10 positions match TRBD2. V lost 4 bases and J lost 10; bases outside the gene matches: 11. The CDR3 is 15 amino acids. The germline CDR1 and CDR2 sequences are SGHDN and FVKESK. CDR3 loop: CASSLELAGTGSQYF. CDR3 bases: TGTGCCAGCAGCCTCGAACTAGCGGGAACGGGGTCGCAGTATTTT. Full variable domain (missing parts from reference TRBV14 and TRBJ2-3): EAGVTQFPSHSVIEKGQTVTLRCDPISGHDNLYWYRRVMGKEIKFLLHFVKESKQDESGMPNNRFLAERTGGTYSTLKVQPAELEDSGVYFCASSLELAGTGSQYFGPGTRLTVL.

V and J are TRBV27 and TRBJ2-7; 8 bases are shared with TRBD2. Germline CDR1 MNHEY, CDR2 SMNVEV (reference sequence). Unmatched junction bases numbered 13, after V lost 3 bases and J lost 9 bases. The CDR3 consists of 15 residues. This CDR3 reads CASSFVSGSGTRQYF. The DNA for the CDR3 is TGTGCCAGCAGTTTCGTCAGCGGGAGTGGGACGAGGCAGTACTTC.

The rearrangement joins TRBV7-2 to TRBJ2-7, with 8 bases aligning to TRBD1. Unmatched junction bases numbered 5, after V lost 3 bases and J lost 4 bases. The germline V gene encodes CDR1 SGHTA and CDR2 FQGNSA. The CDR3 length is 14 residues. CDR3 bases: TGTGCCAGCAGCTTCACAGGGGGGACGTACGAGCAGTACTTC. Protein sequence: CASSFTGGTYEQYF.

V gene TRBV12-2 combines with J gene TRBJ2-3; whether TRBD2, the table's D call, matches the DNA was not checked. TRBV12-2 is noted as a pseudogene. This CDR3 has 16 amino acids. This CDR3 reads CASRKGTRRSTDTQYF. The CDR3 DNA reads TGTGCAAGTCGTAAGGGGACTAGGAGATCCACAGATACGCAGTATTTT.

The CDR3 here is CASSLASSGEQFF. CDR3 DNA sequence: TGTGCCAGCAGCTTAGCGAGTAGCGGGGAGCAGTTCTTC. The V gene is TRBV7-2, the J gene TRBJ2-1; 7 nucleotides line up with TRBD2. Trimming cost V 0 bases and J 10 bases; bases outside gene matches: 3. CDR1 and CDR2 from the germline V gene are SGHTA and FQGNSA. The CDR3 is made up of 13 amino acids.

Here the CDR3 reads CASTAPGWSETQYF. CDR3 nucleotide sequence: TGTGCCAGCACAGCTCCAGGATGGTCGGAGACCCAGTACTTC. V usage is TRBV7-2 and J usage is TRBJ2-5, with no clear D. This CDR3 comprises 14 residues. Germline-derived CDR1 and CDR2 are SGHTA and FQGNSA. V gave up 7 bases and J gave up 5 bases, with 17 bases separating them. The whole variable domain, filled in from reference TRBV7-2 and TRBJ2-5, reads GAGVSQSPSNKVTEKGKDVELRCDPISGHTALYWYRQSLGQGLEFLIYFQGNSAPDKSGLPSDRFSAERTGGSVSTLTIQRTQQEDSAVYLCASTAPGWSETQYFGPGTRLLVL.

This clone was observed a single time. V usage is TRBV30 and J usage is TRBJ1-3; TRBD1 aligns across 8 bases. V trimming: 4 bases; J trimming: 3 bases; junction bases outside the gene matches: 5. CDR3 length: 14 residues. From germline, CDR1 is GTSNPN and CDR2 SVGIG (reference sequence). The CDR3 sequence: CAWTQGAVGNTIYF. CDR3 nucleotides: TGTGCCTGGACCCAGGGGGCGGTTGGAAACACCATATATTTT.

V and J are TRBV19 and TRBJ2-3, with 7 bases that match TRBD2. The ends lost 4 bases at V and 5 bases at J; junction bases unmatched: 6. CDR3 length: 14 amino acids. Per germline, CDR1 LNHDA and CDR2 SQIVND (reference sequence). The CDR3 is CASSSGRLIDTQYF. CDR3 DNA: TGTGCCAGTAGTAGCGGGAGACTAATAGATACGCAGTATTTT.

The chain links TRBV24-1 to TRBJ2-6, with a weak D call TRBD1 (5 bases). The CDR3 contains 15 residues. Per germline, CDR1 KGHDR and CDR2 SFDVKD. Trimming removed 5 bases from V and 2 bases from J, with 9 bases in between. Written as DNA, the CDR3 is TGTGCCACCAGTGCCGCAGGGCCTGGGGCCAACGTCCTGACTTTC. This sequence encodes CATSAAGPGANVLTF.

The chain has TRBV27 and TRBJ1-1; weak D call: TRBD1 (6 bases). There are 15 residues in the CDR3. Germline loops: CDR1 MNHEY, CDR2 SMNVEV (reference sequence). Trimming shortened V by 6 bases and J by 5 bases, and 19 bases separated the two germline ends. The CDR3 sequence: CASRQYTGSVTEAFF. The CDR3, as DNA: TGTGCCAGCAGACAATATACAGGGAGTGTTACTGAAGCTTTCTTT.

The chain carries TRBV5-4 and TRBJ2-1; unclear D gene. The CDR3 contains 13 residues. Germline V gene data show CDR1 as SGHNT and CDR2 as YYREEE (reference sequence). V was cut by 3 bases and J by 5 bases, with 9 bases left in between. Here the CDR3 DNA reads TGTGCCAGCAGCTCGTACATTAACAATGAGCAGTTCTTC. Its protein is CASSSYINNEQFF. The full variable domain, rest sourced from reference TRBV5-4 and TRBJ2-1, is ETGVTQSPTHLIKTRGQQVTLRCSSQSGHNTVSWYQQALGQGPQFIFQYYREEENGRGNFPPRFSGLQFPNYSSELNVNALELDDSALYLCASSSYINNEQFFGPGTRLTVL.

CDR3: CASSSRGQGNAYEQYF. Written as DNA, the CDR3 is TGTGCCAGCAGCTCCCGGGGACAGGGGAATGCCTACGAGCAGTACTTC. V gene TRBV13 combines with J gene TRBJ2-7; 10 bases align to TRBD1. This CDR3 is 16 amino acids long. CDR1 PRHDT and CDR2 FYEKMQ come from the germline V gene (reference sequence). V lost 4 bases to trimming and J lost 2 bases; unmatched junction nucleotides: 8.

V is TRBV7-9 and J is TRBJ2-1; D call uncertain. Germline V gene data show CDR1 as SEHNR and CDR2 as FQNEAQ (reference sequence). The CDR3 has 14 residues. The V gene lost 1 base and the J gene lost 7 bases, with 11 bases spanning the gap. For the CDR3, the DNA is TGTGCCAGCAGCTTAGTGGGCTTGCAGAATGAGCAGTTCTTC. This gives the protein CASSLVGLQNEQFF.

The CDR3 DNA is TGTGCCAGCAGCCGAACAGGGGGCAGTGAGACCCAGTACTTC. As protein: CASSRTGGSETQYF. The chain couples TRBV6-5 to TRBJ2-5; 9 positions match TRBD1. The V gene end was trimmed by 6 bases and the J gene end by 5 bases; junction bases not matched to a gene: 7. CDR1 MNHEY and CDR2 SVGAGI come from the germline V gene. This CDR3 is built from 14 residues.

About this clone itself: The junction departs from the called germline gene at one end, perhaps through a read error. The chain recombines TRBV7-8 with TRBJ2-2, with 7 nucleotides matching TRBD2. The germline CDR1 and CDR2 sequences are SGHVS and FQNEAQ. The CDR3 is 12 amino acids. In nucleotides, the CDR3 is TGTGCCAGCACCCCCAGCCGCGGGGGGCTGTTTTTT. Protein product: CASTPSRGGLFF.

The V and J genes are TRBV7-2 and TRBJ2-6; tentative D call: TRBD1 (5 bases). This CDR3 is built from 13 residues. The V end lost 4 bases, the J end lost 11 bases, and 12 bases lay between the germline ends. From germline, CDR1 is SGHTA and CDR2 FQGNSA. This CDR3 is CASSSYQGYVLTF. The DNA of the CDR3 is TGTGCCAGCAGCTCATATCAGGGTTACGTCCTGACTTTC.

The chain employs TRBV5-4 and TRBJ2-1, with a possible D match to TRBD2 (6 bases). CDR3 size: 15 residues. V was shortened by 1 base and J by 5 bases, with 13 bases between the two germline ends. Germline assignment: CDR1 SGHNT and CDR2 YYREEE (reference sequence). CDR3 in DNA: TGTGCCAGCAGCTTGAAGACGGGAGTGAACAATGAGCAGTTCTTC. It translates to CASSLKTGVNNEQFF.

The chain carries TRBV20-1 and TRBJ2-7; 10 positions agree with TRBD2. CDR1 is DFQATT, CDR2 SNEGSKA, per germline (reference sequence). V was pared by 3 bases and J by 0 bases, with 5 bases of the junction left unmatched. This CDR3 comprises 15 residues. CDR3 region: CSASPTSGVSYEQYF. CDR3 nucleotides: TGCAGTGCTAGTCCCACTAGCGGGGTCTCCTACGAGCAGTACTTC.

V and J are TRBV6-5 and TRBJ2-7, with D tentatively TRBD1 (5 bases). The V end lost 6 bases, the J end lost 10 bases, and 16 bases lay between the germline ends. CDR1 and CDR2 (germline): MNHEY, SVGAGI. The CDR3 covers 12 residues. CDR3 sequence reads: CASRTGAGRQYF. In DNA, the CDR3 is TGTGCCAGCAGGACTGGGGCAGGGCGACAGTACTTC.

This chain's CDR3 is CASSLASLGELFF. CDR3 bases: TGTGCCAGCAGCTTAGCGAGTCTGGGGGAGCTGTTTTTT. The rearrangement joins TRBV7-9 to TRBJ2-2; D is unresolved. The CDR3 runs 13 residues. Trimming removed 0 bases at V and 8 bases at J, with 7 bases between. Germline CDR1 SEHNR, CDR2 FQNEAQ (reference sequence).

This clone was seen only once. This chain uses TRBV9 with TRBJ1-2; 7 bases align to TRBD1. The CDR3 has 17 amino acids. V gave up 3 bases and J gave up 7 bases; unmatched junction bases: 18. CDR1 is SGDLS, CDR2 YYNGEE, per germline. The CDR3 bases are TGTGCCAGCAGCGCAAACCTCGGCGGGACAGTCATATCTGGCTACACCTTC. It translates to CASSANLGGTVISGYTF.